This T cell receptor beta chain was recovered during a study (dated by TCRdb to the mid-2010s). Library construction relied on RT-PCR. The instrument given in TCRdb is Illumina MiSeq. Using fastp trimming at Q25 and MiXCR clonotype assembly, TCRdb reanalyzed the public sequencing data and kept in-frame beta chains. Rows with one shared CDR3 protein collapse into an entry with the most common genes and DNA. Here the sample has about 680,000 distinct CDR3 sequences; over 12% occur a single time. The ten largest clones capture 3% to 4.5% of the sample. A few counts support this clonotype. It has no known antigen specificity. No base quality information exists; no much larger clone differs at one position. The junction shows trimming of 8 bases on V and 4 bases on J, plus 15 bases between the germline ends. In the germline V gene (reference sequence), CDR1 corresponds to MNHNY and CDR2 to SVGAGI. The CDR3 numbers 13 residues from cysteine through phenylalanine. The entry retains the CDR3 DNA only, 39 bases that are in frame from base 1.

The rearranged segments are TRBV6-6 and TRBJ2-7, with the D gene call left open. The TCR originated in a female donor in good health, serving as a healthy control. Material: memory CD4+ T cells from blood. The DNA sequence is TGTGCCAGCGTCCCAAGTGGCGGTTACGAGCAGTACTTC. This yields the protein CASVPSGGYEQYF.